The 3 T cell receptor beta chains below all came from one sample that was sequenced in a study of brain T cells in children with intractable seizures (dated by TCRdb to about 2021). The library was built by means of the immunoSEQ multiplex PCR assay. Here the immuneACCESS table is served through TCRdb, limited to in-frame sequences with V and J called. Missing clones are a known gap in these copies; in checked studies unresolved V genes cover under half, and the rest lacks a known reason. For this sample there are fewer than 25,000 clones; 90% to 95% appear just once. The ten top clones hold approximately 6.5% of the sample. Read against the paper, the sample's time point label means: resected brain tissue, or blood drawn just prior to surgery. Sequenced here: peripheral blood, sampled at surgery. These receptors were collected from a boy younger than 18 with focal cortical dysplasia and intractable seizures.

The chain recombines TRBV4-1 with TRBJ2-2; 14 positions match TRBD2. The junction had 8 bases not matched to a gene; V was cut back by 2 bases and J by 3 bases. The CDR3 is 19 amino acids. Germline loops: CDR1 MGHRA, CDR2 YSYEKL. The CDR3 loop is CASSQSPGTSGGYTGELFF. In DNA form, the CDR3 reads TGCGCCAGCAGCCAAAGTCCCGGGACTAGCGGGGGTTACACCGGGGAGCTGTTTTTT.

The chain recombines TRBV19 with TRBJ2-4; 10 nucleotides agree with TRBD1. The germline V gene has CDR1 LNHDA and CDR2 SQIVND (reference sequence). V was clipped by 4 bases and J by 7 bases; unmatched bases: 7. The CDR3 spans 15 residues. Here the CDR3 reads CASSTYRDRGNIQYF. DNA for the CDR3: TGTGCCAGTAGTACATACCGGGACAGGGGTAACATTCAGTACTTC.

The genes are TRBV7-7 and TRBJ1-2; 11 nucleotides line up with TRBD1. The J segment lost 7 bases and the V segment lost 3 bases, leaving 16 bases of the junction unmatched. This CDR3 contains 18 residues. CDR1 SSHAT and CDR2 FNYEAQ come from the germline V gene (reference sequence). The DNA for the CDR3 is TGTGCCAGCAGCTTTACGTGGACAGGGGGCGCTGCCTCGGGTGGCTACACCTTC. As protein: CASSFTWTGGAASGGYTF. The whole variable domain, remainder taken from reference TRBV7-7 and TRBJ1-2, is GAGVSQSPRYKVTKRGQDVTLRCDPISSHATLYWYQQALGQGPEFLTYFNYEAQPDKSGLPSDRFSAERPEGSISTLTIQRTEQRDSAMYRCASSFTWTGGAASGGYTFGSGTRLTVV.